This T cell receptor beta chain was retrieved from a study of cytomegalovirus exposure and HLA in healthy donors (dated by TCRdb to about 2017). Context from the whole study: According to an earlier analysis of several hundred of the donors, 150 million to 200 million T cells yielded 117 million unique TCR beta sequences and 276 Gb of sequence data. In a later analysis, previously published TCR beta repertoires from roughly 710 donors were re-analyzed and high-resolution HLA genotyping was added so that TCR occurrence patterns could be studied. All discovery cohort repertoires had been generated using a single sequencing platform. An early release covering roughly 640 HLA-typed donors comprised about 300 gigabases of sequencing data and tens of millions of unique TCR sequences. Donor age, sex, ethnicity and CMV serostatus were collected together with the repertoire data. The T cell repertoires of about 700 subjects were profiled by immunosequencing and related to cytomegalovirus serostatus. The study was designed to test whether signatures of past pathogen exposure could be identified by cataloging public T cell receptors. A separate validation cohort of about 110 different subjects was used in addition to the roughly 700-subject first cohort. Both class I and class II loci were covered by HLA typing, at four-digit resolution. Of the approximately 400 genotyped donors, over 80% were placed in the genetic ancestry cluster associated with self-reported Caucasian donors. A later genetic analysis used genome-wide SNP genotypes for about 65% of the roughly 700 donors, treating that subset as a discovery cohort. The number of typed donors differed by locus: about 620-640 for A, B, C, DRB1 and DQB1; some 500 for DQA1; about 600 for DPA1; and some 430 for DPB1. An earlier analysis of some 500 of the donors used high-throughput TCR beta sequencing to judge whether each TCR beta V gene segment behaved as functional or pseudogenic. In the later analysis, no new phenotypic data were used to find candidate immune exposures; instead, reliance was placed on TCR beta sequences and their occurrence across donors. Because of strong linkage in the cohort, roughly five DR-DQ haplotypes were treated as single units for association and clustering. Among under 450 genotyped donors of the cohort, an average of approximately 230,000 unique TCR beta nucleotide sequences were sequenced per donor, 15% to 20% of them non-productive. The study combined high-throughput TCR immunosequencing, statistical association of individual TCRs with disease status, and machine learning to predict cytomegalovirus infection status. Findings and caveats that apply to the study as a whole: Only TCR beta chains were sequenced in this cohort, and the absence of alpha or paired-chain data limited detectable features. It was suggested by the authors that the approach could potentially be generalized to other disease states and immunological phenotypes. In a later analysis, the rate of TCR association differed among HLA loci, with DRB1 alleles having the most associated TCRs and HLA-C alleles having the fewest. The earlier analysis of 587 of the donors excluded roughly 17 rarely observed V segments, including chromosome 9 orphons, because counts were too low. In a later analysis, 16,951 TCR beta sequences were associated with specific HLA alleles at a false discovery rate of 0.05. When HLA alleles, especially DR and DQ, strongly co-occurred, attributing TCR associations to individual alleles was difficult. In an earlier analysis of approximately 590 of the donors, most TCR beta V segments appeared in productive rearrangements about 87% or about 30% of the time, broadly matching IMGT annotations. Across donors, most TCR sequences were observed very rarely, whereas some public TCRs were present in many individuals. In a later analysis, most CMV-associated TCR beta chains were found to appear HLA-restricted, with HLA associations seemingly driven largely by CMV exposure. Some IMGT-functional V segments, including TRBV6-2 and TRBV6-3, could not be told apart with the 87-base-pair reads, so those segments were excluded. In a later analysis, several top co-occurrence clusters were reported to appear linked to parvovirus B19, influenza, CMV and Epstein-Barr virus. A further reported finding was that TCR beta sequences accurately predicted the HLA-A and HLA-B alleles for most subjects in the first cohort. A later genetic analysis reported fewer N-insertions in productive TCRs among donors in an Asian-associated ancestry cluster than the roughly 620-donor mean. A few of the identified cytomegalovirus-associated TCR beta chains were confirmed in vitro to be specific for cytomegalovirus antigens. The classifier was reported to diagnose cytomegalovirus status with high specificity and sensitivity in both the original cohort and the validation cohort. Roughly uniform sequencing depth across donors was assumed in presence/absence analyses, although this assumption may not hold. The sequencing pipeline was judged likely to have produced a cluster of highly shared sequence variants as a technical artifact. Correlated functional status among segregating V segments might reflect linkage disequilibrium, but an unknown experimental factor could not be ruled out. CMV serostatus was the only immune exposure information available for the cohort. Compared with equally common non-associated chains, HLA-associated TCR beta chains in a later analysis were more clonally expanded and had lower generation probabilities. A later genetic analysis associated a missense DCLRE1C variant with V-gene and J-gene trimming of TCR beta chains, and an independent cohort replicated the association. Because HLA typing was unavailable for some donors at each locus, only the typed subset was used in association tests. The study gave a list of some 150 TCR beta chains associated with cytomegalovirus.

Library construction relied on the immunoSEQ multiplex PCR assay. For the multiplex PCR, a mixture combining 60 forward primers for TCR Vbeta segments and 13 reverse primers for TCR Jbeta segments was used. Amplification of the CDR3 region of rearranged TCR beta genes was performed with a multiplex PCR assay on genomic DNA. On the Illumina HiSeq System, the amplified TCR beta libraries were sequenced as 87-base-pair reads. The study's processing was this. Across the roughly 600 repertoires, a later analysis counted 80 million or so unique TCR beta chains, approximately 10 million of which were shared by at least two donors. Raw reads were error-corrected and collapsed into unique sequences by a nearest-neighbor algorithm in which closely related sequences were merged to remove PCR and sequencing errors. CDR3 sequences were aligned to IMGT reference sequences to assign V, D and J gene segments. For a sequence to be retained, at least a six-nucleotide match to both a V gene segment and a J gene segment was required. A rearrangement was called productive if the CDR3 had no stop codons and remained in frame with V and J, and every other rearrangement was called non-productive. Following IMGT convention, CDR3 was defined as the stretch from the second conserved V-encoded cysteine to the conserved J-encoded phenylalanine. The earlier analysis of about 570 of the donors excluded any sequence lacking an unambiguous match to a single V gene segment. An earlier analysis of 450 to 650 of the donors called V segments functional above 56.7% productive rearrangements and segregating when the between-donor standard deviation exceeded 5%. To diagnose cytomegalovirus status from the catalog of TCR beta chain sequences, a statistical classification framework was built. V and J gene assignment, in a later analysis, came from comparing TCR nucleotide sequences with IMGT/GENE-DB human TR gene sequences. A later analysis assigned CDR3 sequences and most-parsimonious VDJ recombination scenarios with the TCRdist pipeline. In a later analysis, each TCR beta chain was defined by its CDR3 amino acid sequence together with its V-gene family, and reads lacking a unique V-gene family were excluded. A later analysis removed several hundred highly shared, low-generation-probability nucleotide sequences to deal with suspected cross-contamination and a sequencing artifact. For each public chain, a later analysis derived a clonal expansion index from normalized ranks of inferred template counts within each repertoire. Generation probabilities in a later analysis came from a VDJ recombination model fitted to out-of-frame rearrangements, and those results were checked against IGoR. A later analysis scored TCR-TCR, TCR-HLA and TCR-CMV co-occurrence with hypergeometric tests, applying a repertoire-size bias correction to TCR pairs. In a later analysis, false discovery rates were estimated by permuting HLA or CMV assignments 20 times. In a later analysis, co-occurring TCRs were grouped using DBSCAN, with TCRdist sequence similarity added in when clustering inside HLA-allele-positive subsets. Repertoires with fewer than 30,000 or more than 120,000 public chains were left out of co-occurrence clustering, as were about five repertoires with anomalous nucleotide sharing. TCRdb obtained this table from immuneACCESS and retained in-frame rearrangements with V and J assigned. These tables miss some clones; where compared with another copy, unresolved V genes account for less than half of the shortfall, and the remainder is unexplained. V and J calls and clone size come straight from that table; D and trimming were deduced from the DNA. In all, the sample holds 130,000 or so clones, and about 70% of those were seen once. The ten biggest clones cover approximately 2.1% of the sample.

This clone has just a few counts. Its target antigen remains unknown. Within one base of it there is no much larger clone, and no base qualities were kept. The cohort consisted of 666 healthy bone marrow donors. At the time of sampling, every cohort member was nominally healthy, though immune exposures that went unrecorded were likely present. The donor tested CMV seropositive and was one of the 289 seropositive cohort members. A peripheral blood sample was collected from each donor, and TCR beta sequencing was performed on peripheral blood mononuclear cells. The Qiagen DNeasy Blood Extraction Kit was used to extract genomic DNA from the blood cell samples. The CDR3 holds 12 amino acids from the cysteine to the phenylalanine. The kept DNA is CDR3 alone, 36 bases in frame from the first base. Relative to germline, V is 5 bases shorter and J is 7 bases shorter, with 11 bases between their ends. The germline V gene supplies CDR1 KGHSH and CDR2 LQKENI.

The sequence derives from a middle-aged woman in good health and CMV-seropositive. The sequence is built from TRBV18 and TRBJ1-1; no D gene is confidently identified. The sample consisted of PBMCs. The nucleotide sequence reads as follows: TGTGCCAGCTCATCGCAGACATATGAAGCTTTCTTT. Translated, it reads CASSSQTYEAFF.